The rows below give T cell receptor beta chains drawn from one sample of a study of shared clonotypes between healthy human individuals. TCRdb keeps only in-frame clones here, not all; method: immunoSEQ multiplex PCR. This sample has roughly 450,000 clones, with approximately 85% found just once. Sequencing was done on a sample of PBMCs. These receptors were obtained from a woman in her forties in good health. Some clones in this sample may be carry-over from other donors' samples. CDR3s include the opening cysteine and the closing phenylalanine or tryptophan. D genes are given only for firm matches. Clone size, where shown, is once, few, many, or a class for clones that have expanded.

v_call,j_call,d_call,clone_size,cdr3_nt,cdr3_aa
TRBV5-1,TRBJ1-2,NA,many,TGCGCCAGCAGCTTAACAGAGACCTATGGCTACACCTTC,CASSLTETYGYTF
TRBV15,TRBJ2-5,TRBD2,NA,TGTGCCACCAGCAGAACCCCGACTAGCGGAGAAGAAGAGACCCAGTACTTC,CATSRTPTSGEEETQYF
TRBV6-5,TRBJ2-7,TRBD1,NA,TGTGCCAGCAGTTACTCAAGGGGGCCCTACGAGCAGTACTTC,CASSYSRGPYEQYF
TRBV14,TRBJ2-7,TRBD1,NA,TGTGCCAGCAGCCTCCGACAGGGTTCATCCTACGAGCAGTACTTC,CASSLRQGSSYEQYF
TRBV19,TRBJ1-2,NA,NA,TGTGCCAGTAGTAATCTCCGGTATGGCTACACTTTC,CASSNLRYGYTF
TRBV2,TRBJ2-7,NA,NA,TGTGCCAGCAGTGAACGGCGCCGGGGGAGCTCCTACGAGCAGTACTTC,CASSERRRGSSYEQYF
TRBV18,TRBJ1-2,NA,NA,TGTGCCAGCTCGCCTGGACAGATCTATGGCTACACCTTC,CASSPGQIYGYTF
TRBV7-3,TRBJ2-1,TRBD2,NA,TGTGCCAGCAGCGGATTGGGACTAGCTAGCAATGAGCAGTTCTTC,CASSGLGLASNEQFF
TRBV4-2,TRBJ2-7,NA,NA,TGTGCCAGCAGCCAAGCCCCCCCAGGGGAAGGCTCCTACGAGCAGTACTTC,CASSQAPPGEGSYEQYF
TRBV6-5,TRBJ2-7,NA,few,TGTGCCAGCATCTCAGGGACTGGATTCTACGAGCAGTACTTC,CASISGTGFYEQYF
TRBV4-1,TRBJ1-6,NA,NA,TGCGCCAGCAGCCACCTTAAAACAAGAAATAATTCACCCCTCCACTTT,CASSHLKTRNNSPLHF
TRBV29-1,TRBJ2-7,TRBD1,NA,TGCAGCGCCGGACAGGGGGCTTCAACCCCCCTAGGGGAGCAGTACTTC,CSAGQGASTPLGEQYF
TRBV5-6,TRBJ2-2,NA,NA,TGTGCCAGCAGCTTTTACGGGGACCTAGCGAACACCGGGGAGCTGTTTTTT,CASSFYGDLANTGELFF
TRBV7-9,TRBJ2-5,NA,NA,TGTGCCAGCAGCTTAGAGGCAGGCCGGGAGACCCAGTACTTC,CASSLEAGRETQYF
TRBV19,TRBJ2-1,NA,NA,TGTGCCAGTAGTCCTGGTGGAGGACTCCCGGGGAATGAGCAGTTCTTC,CASSPGGGLPGNEQFF
TRBV6-1,TRBJ2-7,NA,NA,TGTGCCAGCAGCGTATTACAGGGCTACGAGCAGTACTTC,CASSVLQGYEQYF
TRBV5-5,TRBJ2-7,NA,NA,TGTGCCAGCAGCTTGGTAGGGATAAAGAACGAGCAGTACTTC,CASSLVGIKNEQYF
TRBV5-1,TRBJ2-4,TRBD1,NA,TGCGCCAGCAGCTTGGAGGGACAGGGAATTGGACGAAGCCATGGGGCCAAAAACATTCAGTACTTC,CASSLEGQGIGRSHGAKNIQYF
TRBV7-9,TRBJ2-1,TRBD1,NA,TGTGCCAGCAGCGCGACAGGGGGCAATGAGCAGTTCTTC,CASSATGGNEQFF
TRBV11-3,TRBJ2-2,NA,NA,TGTGCCAGCAGCTTAGTTTCTAGCACCGGGGAGCTGTTTTTT,CASSLVSSTGELFF
TRBV30,TRBJ2-1,TRBD2,NA,TGTGCCTGGAGACTAAGGTCGGGACTAGCGGAAAATGAGCAGTTCTTC,CAWRLRSGLAENEQFF
TRBV28,TRBJ2-7,NA,NA,TGTGCCAGCACCCTCCCCGGACGGCTATACGAGCAGTACTTC,CASTLPGRLYEQYF
TRBV4-3,TRBJ2-6,TRBD2,NA,TGCGCCAGCAGCCAAGGCGTGGCTAGCGGGGGCTCTGGGGCCAACGTCCTGACTTTC,CASSQGVASGGSGANVLTF
TRBV28,TRBJ2-1,NA,NA,TGTGCCAGCAGTGCAGGGGGGAGCTCCTACAATGAGCAGTTCTTC,CASSAGGSSYNEQFF
TRBV28,TRBJ2-7,NA,NA,TGTGCCAGCAGTTTAGCGGTTTCCGAGCAGTACTTC,CASSLAVSEQYF
TRBV5-1,TRBJ2-6,NA,NA,TGCGCCAGCAGCTTCGGAACCTCTGGGGCCAACGTCCTGACTTTC,CASSFGTSGANVLTF
TRBV2,TRBJ2-2,TRBD2,NA,TGTGCCAGCACGGGACTAGCGGGAAACACCGGGGAGCTGTTTTTT,CASTGLAGNTGELFF
TRBV27,TRBJ2-7,TRBD2,NA,TGTGCCAGCAGTGCGGGACTAGCGGCCGAGCAGTACTTC,CASSAGLAAEQYF
TRBV6-1,TRBJ2-1,TRBD2,NA,TGTGCCAGCAGTGAAGGGCTAGCGGGAGGTGCTGCCTACAATGAGCAGTTCTTC,CASSEGLAGGAAYNEQFF
TRBV10-1,TRBJ1-1,NA,few,TGCGCCAGCAGCCAGGCCGGTCGGGACACTGAAGCTTTCTTT,CASSQAGRDTEAFF
TRBV11-2,TRBJ1-5,NA,NA,TGTGCCAGCAGCCGGACAGGCAATCAGCCCCAGCATTTT,CASSRTGNQPQHF
TRBV7-9,TRBJ2-1,NA,NA,TGTGCCAGCAGCTTAGGAGCCTATTTATCTGACAATGAGCAGTTCTTC,CASSLGAYLSDNEQFF
TRBV7-2,TRBJ2-7,TRBD2,once,TGTGCCAGCAGTTCGACTAGCGGGAGCCCCTACGAGCAGTACTTC,CASSSTSGSPYEQYF
TRBV7-3,TRBJ2-3,TRBD2,NA,TGTGCCAGCAGCTCAAGGACTAGCGGGAGCACAGATACGCAGTATTTT,CASSSRTSGSTDTQYF
TRBV30,TRBJ2-3,NA,NA,TGTGCCTGGCAATTGGGAAATACGCAGTATTTT,CAWQLGNTQYF
TRBV5-1,TRBJ2-7,TRBD2,NA,TGCGCCAGCAGCTTGGGACTAGCGTCCTTCTACGAGCAGTACTTC,CASSLGLASFYEQYF
TRBV4-3,TRBJ2-3,NA,NA,TGCGCCAGCAGCCAGGGGGCCTACACAGATACGCAGTATTTT,CASSQGAYTDTQYF
TRBV7-3,TRBJ1-1,NA,NA,TGTGCCAGCGCCAGGGGCGCCGGGGACACTGAAGCTTTCTTT,CASARGAGDTEAFF
TRBV11-2,TRBJ2-2,NA,NA,TGTGCCAGCAGCATTAACAGGGACACCGGGGAGCTGTTTTTT,CASSINRDTGELFF
TRBV9,TRBJ2-1,TRBD2,NA,TGTGCCAGCAGCGTAGTAGCGGGAGCGGGCAATGAGCAGTTCTTC,CASSVVAGAGNEQFF
TRBV29-1,TRBJ2-7,TRBD2,NA,TGCAGCGTTACCTGGTCCTCTAGCGGGAGCTCCTACGAGCAGTACTTC,CSVTWSSSGSSYEQYF
TRBV7-3,TRBJ2-1,NA,NA,TGTGCCAGCAGCCCCCAGACAGGCTTCCCTGAGCAGTTCTTC,CASSPQTGFPEQFF
TRBV28,TRBJ1-1,NA,once,TGTGCCAGCAGTTCTACAGGGCTGTGGAACACTGAAGCTTTCTTT,CASSSTGLWNTEAFF
TRBV4-1,TRBJ2-3,NA,NA,TGCGCCAGCAGCCAAACCGGGGCCAAGGATACGCAGTATTTT,CASSQTGAKDTQYF
TRBV28,TRBJ1-1,TRBD1,many,TGTGCCAGCAGTCGAAGGACAGGTGAAGCTTTCTTT,CASSRRTGEAFF
TRBV5-1,TRBJ1-4,NA,NA,TGCGCCAGCAGCTTGGGCTTGTCGGGGGAAAAACTGTTTTTT,CASSLGLSGEKLFF
TRBV10-1,TRBJ1-1,TRBD1,NA,TGCGCCAGCAGTGAGTCAAGGGGGCAGAACACTGAAGCTTTCTTT,CASSESRGQNTEAFF
TRBV6-1,TRBJ2-7,NA,NA,TGTGCCAGCAGTGAAGGCTCGTTCGGCTACGAGCAGTACTTC,CASSEGSFGYEQYF
TRBV6-5,TRBJ2-1,NA,NA,TGTGCCAGCAGTTCAAGCTCCTACAATGAGCAGTTCTTC,CASSSSSYNEQFF
TRBV28,TRBJ1-3,NA,NA,TGTGCCAGCAGGGGGGGATCGGGGGAAGGTAACACCATATATTTT,CASRGGSGEGNTIYF
TRBV2,TRBJ1-1,NA,NA,TGTGCCAGCAGTGAATCGGAAGGGGCCAACACTGAAGCTTTCTTT,CASSESEGANTEAFF